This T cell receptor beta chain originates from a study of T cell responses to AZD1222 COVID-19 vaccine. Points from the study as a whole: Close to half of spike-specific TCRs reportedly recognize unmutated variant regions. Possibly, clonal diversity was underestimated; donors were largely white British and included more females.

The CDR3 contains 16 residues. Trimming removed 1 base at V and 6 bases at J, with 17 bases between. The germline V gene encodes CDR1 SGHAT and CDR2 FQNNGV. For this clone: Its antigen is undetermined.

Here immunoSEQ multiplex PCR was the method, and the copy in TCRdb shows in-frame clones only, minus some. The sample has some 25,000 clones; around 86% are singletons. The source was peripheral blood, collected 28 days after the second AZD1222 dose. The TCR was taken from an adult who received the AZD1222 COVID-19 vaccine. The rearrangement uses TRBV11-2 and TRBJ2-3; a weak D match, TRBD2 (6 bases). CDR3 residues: CASSLGWQGGRDTQYF. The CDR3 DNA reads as TGTGCCAGCAGCTTAGGTTGGCAGGGAGGTCGGGATACGCAGTATTTT.